One and the same sample provided the 8 T cell receptor beta chains below, sequenced in a study of shared clonotypes between healthy human individuals. Measured with immunoSEQ multiplex PCR; TCRdb has only the in-frame clones, and not every one. The table lists about 2.1 million clones, just under 95% of them singletons, with approximately 1.7% in the top ten. Naive CD8 cells, CD45RO-negative and positively selected for CCR7, excluded terminally differentiated effector memory CD45RA+ cells. Sequenced sample: naive CD8+ T cells from PBMCs. All receptors derive from a man between 18 and 35 years old in good health. Some clones in this sample may be carry-over from other donors' samples.

The chain joins TRBV19 to TRBJ1-2, with D unresolved. Trimming cost V 7 bases and J 2 bases, with 14 bases left between them. The CDR3 runs 14 residues. Per the germline V gene, CDR1 is LNHDA and CDR2 is SQIVND (reference sequence). The CDR3 coding sequence is TGTGCCAGTACCACGGACTTGTCGAACTATGGCTACACCTTC. Protein sequence: CASTTDLSNYGYTF.

This chain's CDR3 is CASSVAPTGVETQYF. For the CDR3, the DNA is TGTGCCAGCAGCGTAGCCCCGACAGGGGTGGAGACCCAGTACTTC. The V gene is TRBV9, the J gene TRBJ2-5; 8 bases agree with TRBD1. Germline loops: CDR1 SGDLS, CDR2 YYNGEE. V lost 0 bases, J lost 5 bases, and 6 bases stayed unmatched. This CDR3 has 15 amino acids.

This chain connects TRBV7-9 to TRBJ2-3; D gene ambiguous. V lost 3 bases to trimming and J lost 1 base, with 14 bases between them. The CDR3 consists of 16 residues. Germline assignment: CDR1 SEHNR and CDR2 FQNEAQ (reference sequence). CDR3 loop: CASSFNRIAGTDTQYF. In DNA, the CDR3 is TGTGCCAGCAGCTTCAATAGGATTGCTGGCACAGATACGCAGTATTTT.

This chain uses TRBV27 with TRBJ2-4, with 9 nucleotides matching TRBD1. V shed 2 bases and J 2 bases; nucleotides not matched to a gene: 1. CDR3 size: 15 residues. Germline-derived CDR1 and CDR2 are MNHEY and SMNVEV (reference sequence). The CDR3 nucleotides read TGTGCCAGCAGTTTAGGACAGGGGACCAAAAACATTCAGTACTTC. This encodes CASSLGQGTKNIQYF.

This CDR3 reads CASSLRQRNQPQHF. The DNA of the CDR3 is TGTGCCAGCAGTTTACGGCAGCGTAATCAGCCCCAGCATTTT. The chain joins TRBV28 to TRBJ1-5; D not resolved. This CDR3 has 14 amino acids. V dropped 2 bases and J dropped 4 bases, with 9 bases sitting between them. Germline-derived CDR1 and CDR2 are MDHEN and SYDVKM.

The chain recombines TRBV27 with TRBJ2-5; D is undetermined. The CDR3 spans 11 residues. Germline CDR1 MNHEY, CDR2 SMNVEV (reference sequence). The V gene lost 10 bases and the J gene lost 5 bases, with 11 bases spanning the gap. The CDR3 protein is CATTLGETQYF. The CDR3 DNA is TGTGCCACCACTTTGGGCGAGACCCAGTACTTC.

The chain has TRBV10-3 and TRBJ2-1, with D hard to call. The CDR3 extends over 13 amino acids. Per the germline V gene, CDR1 is ENHRY and CDR2 is SYGVKD. Trimming pared 6 bases from V and 3 bases from J, leaving 9 bases between. The CDR3 DNA sequence: TGTGCCATCAGGCCGGTTCTCTACAATGAGCAGTTCTTC. It is translated as CAIRPVLYNEQFF.

As regards this clone: The sample has other DNA sequences that encode this CDR3 too. The CDR3 DNA is TGTGCCAGCAGCGCAGACAGTAATCAGCCCCAGCATTTT. It is translated as CASSADSNQPQHF. The chain couples TRBV9 to TRBJ1-5; maybe TRBD1 (5 bases). Trimming took 3 bases from V and 4 from J, leaving 8 bases between them. Germline CDR1 is SGDLS and CDR2 is YYNGEE. The CDR3 sequence is 13 residues long. Filled out from reference TRBV9 and TRBJ1-5, the complete variable domain reads DSGVTQTPKHLITATGQRVTLRCSPRSGDLSVYWYQQSLDQGLQFLIQYYNGEERAKGNILERFSAQQFPDLHSELNLSSLELGDSALYFCASSADSNQPQHFGDGTRLSIL.